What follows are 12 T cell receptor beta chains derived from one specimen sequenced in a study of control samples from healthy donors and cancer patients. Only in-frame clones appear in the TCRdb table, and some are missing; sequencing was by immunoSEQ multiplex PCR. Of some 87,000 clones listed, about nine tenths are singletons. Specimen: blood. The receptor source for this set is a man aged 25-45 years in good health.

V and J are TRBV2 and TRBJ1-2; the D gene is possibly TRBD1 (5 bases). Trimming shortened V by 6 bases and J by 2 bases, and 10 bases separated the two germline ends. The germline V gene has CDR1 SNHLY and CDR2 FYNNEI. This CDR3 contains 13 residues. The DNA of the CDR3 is TGTGCCAGCAGACAGGATACCAACTATGGCTACACCTTC. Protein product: CASRQDTNYGYTF.

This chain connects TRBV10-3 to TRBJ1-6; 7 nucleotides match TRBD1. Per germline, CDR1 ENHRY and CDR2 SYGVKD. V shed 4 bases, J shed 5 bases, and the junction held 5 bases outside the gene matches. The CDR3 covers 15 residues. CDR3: CAISGVGTDNSPLHF. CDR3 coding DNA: TGTGCCATCAGTGGGGTTGGGACAGATAATTCACCCCTCCACTTT.

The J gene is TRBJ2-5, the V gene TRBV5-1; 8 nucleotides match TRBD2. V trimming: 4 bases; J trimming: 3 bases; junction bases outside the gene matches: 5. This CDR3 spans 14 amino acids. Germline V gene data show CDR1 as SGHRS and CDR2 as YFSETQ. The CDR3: CASSLTGGKETQYF. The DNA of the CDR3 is TGCGCCAGCAGCCTGACGGGGGGGAAAGAGACCCAGTACTTC. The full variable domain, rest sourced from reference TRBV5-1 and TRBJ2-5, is KAGVTQTPRYLIKTRGQQVTLSCSPISGHRSVSWYQQTPGQGLQFLFEYFSETQRNKGNFPGRFSGRQFSNSRSEMNVSTLELGDSALYLCASSLTGGKETQYFGPGTRLLVL.

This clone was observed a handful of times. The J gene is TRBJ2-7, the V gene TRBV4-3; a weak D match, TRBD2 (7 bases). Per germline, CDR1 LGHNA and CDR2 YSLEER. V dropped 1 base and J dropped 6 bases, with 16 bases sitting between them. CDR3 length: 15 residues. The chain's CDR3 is CASSQVGGARGEQYF. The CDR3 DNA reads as TGCGCCAGCAGCCAAGTGGGGGGGGCGCGGGGCGAGCAGTACTTC.

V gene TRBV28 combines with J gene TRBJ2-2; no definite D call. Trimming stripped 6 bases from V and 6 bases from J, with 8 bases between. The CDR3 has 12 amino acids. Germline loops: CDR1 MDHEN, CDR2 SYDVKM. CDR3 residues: CASSPWPGELFF. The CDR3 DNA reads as TGTGCCAGCAGCCCATGGCCCGGGGAGCTGTTTTTT.

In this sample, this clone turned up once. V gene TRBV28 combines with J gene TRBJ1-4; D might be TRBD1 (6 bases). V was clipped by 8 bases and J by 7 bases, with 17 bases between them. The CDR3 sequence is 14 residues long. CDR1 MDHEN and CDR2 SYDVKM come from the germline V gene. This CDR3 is CASLAPGGGEKLFF. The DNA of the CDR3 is TGTGCCAGCCTTGCCCCTGGGGGCGGTGAAAAACTGTTTTTT.

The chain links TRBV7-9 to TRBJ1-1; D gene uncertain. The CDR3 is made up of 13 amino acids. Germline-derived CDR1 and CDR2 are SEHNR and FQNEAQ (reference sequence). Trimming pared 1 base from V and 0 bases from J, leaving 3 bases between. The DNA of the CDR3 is TGTGCCAGCAGCTTAGAGGTGAACACTGAAGCTTTCTTT. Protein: CASSLEVNTEAFF.

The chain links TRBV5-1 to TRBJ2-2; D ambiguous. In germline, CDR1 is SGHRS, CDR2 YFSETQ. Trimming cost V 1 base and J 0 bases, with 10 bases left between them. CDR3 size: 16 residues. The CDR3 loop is CASSLFPGTNTGELFF. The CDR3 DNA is TGCGCCAGCAGCTTGTTTCCGGGTACGAACACCGGGGAGCTGTTTTTT.

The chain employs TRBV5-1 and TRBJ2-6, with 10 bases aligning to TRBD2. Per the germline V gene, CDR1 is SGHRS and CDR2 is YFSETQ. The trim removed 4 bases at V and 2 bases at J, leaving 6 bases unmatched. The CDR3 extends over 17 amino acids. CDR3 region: CASSRTSGVTGANVLTF. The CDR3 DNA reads TGCGCCAGCAGCCGGACTAGCGGAGTTACTGGGGCCAACGTCCTGACTTTC.

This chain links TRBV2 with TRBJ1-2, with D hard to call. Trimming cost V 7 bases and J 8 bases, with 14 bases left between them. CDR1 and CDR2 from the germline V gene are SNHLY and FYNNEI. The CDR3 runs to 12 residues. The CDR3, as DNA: TGTGCCAGCAACATCAGGCCCGGGGGCTACACCTTC. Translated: CASNIRPGGYTF.

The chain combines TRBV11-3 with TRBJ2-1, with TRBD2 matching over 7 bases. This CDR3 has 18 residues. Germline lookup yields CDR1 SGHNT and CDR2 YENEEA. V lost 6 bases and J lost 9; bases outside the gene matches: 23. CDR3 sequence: CASSRRGRGRAVAGEQFF. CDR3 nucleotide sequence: TGTGCCAGCAGTCGGAGAGGCCGTGGGAGGGCCGTTGCCGGTGAGCAGTTCTTC.

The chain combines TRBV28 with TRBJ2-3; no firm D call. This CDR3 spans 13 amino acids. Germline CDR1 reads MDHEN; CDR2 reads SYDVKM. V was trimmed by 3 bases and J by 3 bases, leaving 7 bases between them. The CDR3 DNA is TGTGCCAGCAGTTTGAAGGTGACAGATACGCAGTATTTT. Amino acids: CASSLKVTDTQYF. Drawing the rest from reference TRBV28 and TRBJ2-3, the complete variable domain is DVKVTQSSRYLVKRTGEKVFLECVQDMDHENMFWYRQDPGLGLRLIYFSYDVKMKEKGDIPEGYSVSREKKERFSLILESASTNQTSMYLCASSLKVTDTQYFGPGTRLTVL.